These 32 T cell receptor beta chains share one sample of origin, sequenced in a study of Ad26.COV2.S vaccination and SARS-CoV-2 variants. Some clones are missing from TCRdb's copy, which holds only in-frame ones; the method was immunoSEQ multiplex PCR. Counted here are some 250,000 clones, approximately 87% occurring once; the ten biggest clones make up roughly 10%. Treatment of the sample: some 19 received Ad26.COV2.S at low or high dose, single or two shots; roughly 5 received placebo; per-sample allocation not given. Collection of the samples took place on day 63 after the first injection of vaccine or placebo. The input for sequencing was peripheral blood, taken in a trial of Ad26.COV2.S vaccine versus placebo. All receptors derive from a person between 18 and 65 years old who received the Ad26.COV2.S COVID-19 vaccine or a placebo.

This sequence joins TRBV4-2 and TRBJ2-7, with 8 bases aligning to TRBD1. The ends lost 6 bases at V and 1 base at J; junction bases unmatched: 5. The CDR3 is 14 residues long. Per the germline V gene, CDR1 is LGHNA and CDR2 is YNFKEQ. In DNA form, the CDR3 reads TGTGCCAGCAGTCGAACAGGGGGATCCTACGAGCAGTACTTC. Its translation: CASSRTGGSYEQYF.

The V gene is TRBV2, the J gene TRBJ2-3; maybe TRBD2 (6 bases). V was shortened by 10 bases and J by 2 bases, with 25 bases between the two germline ends. This CDR3 has 17 amino acids. The germline V gene has CDR1 SNHLY and CDR2 FYNNEI. The CDR3 spells CATSPGELAGYTDTQYF. The CDR3 DNA reads TGTGCCACCTCCCCGGGGGAACTAGCAGGGTACACAGATACGCAGTATTTT.

J is TRBJ2-1 and V is TRBV5-4; 10 bases are a match to TRBD2. Per germline, CDR1 SGHNT and CDR2 YYREEE (reference sequence). The ends lost 4 bases at V and 8 bases at J; junction bases unmatched: 6. The CDR3 runs to 14 residues. CDR3 nucleotide sequence: TGTGCCAGCAGCCCCACCGGGACTAGCGATGAGCAGTTCTTC. Translation gives CASSPTGTSDEQFF. Drawing the rest from reference TRBV5-4 and TRBJ2-1, the complete variable domain is ETGVTQSPTHLIKTRGQQVTLRCSSQSGHNTVSWYQQALGQGPQFIFQYYREEENGRGNFPPRFSGLQFPNYSSELNVNALELDDSALYLCASSPTGTSDEQFFGPGTRLTVL.

The gene calls are TRBV28 and TRBJ2-7; no clear D. V lost 6 bases and J 3 bases, leaving 12 bases between the germline ends. Germline CDR1 reads MDHEN; CDR2 reads SYDVKM. The length of the CDR3 is 13 residues. CDR3 region: CASSLGPRYEQYF. The CDR3 nucleotides read TGTGCCAGCAGCCTAGGACCCCGCTACGAGCAGTACTTC.

The chain carries TRBV28 and TRBJ2-7, with D possibly TRBD2 on 6 matching bases. From germline, CDR1 is MDHEN and CDR2 SYDVKM. The CDR3 has 16 amino acids. The ends were cut back, 3 bases at V and 2 bases at J, with 17 bases in the middle. The CDR3 here is CASSFGFSGVTYEQYF. In DNA, the CDR3 is TGTGCCAGCAGTTTTGGTTTTTCGGGGGTGACCTACGAGCAGTACTTC. The full variable domain, rest sourced from reference TRBV28 and TRBJ2-7, is DVKVTQSSRYLVKRTGEKVFLECVQDMDHENMFWYRQDPGLGLRLIYFSYDVKMKEKGDIPEGYSVSREKKERFSLILESASTNQTSMYLCASSFGFSGVTYEQYFGPGTRLTVT.

The J gene is TRBJ1-1, the V gene TRBV10-3, with 7 bases aligning to TRBD1. Germline V gives CDR1 ENHRY, CDR2 SYGVKD. The CDR3 totals 13 residues. V was pared by 5 bases and J by 5 bases, with 5 bases of the junction left unmatched. DNA for the CDR3: TGTGCCATCAGTATTGACAGGGTGACTGAAGCTTTCTTT. Its translation is CAISIDRVTEAFF.

This rearrangement joins TRBV5-6 to TRBJ2-4; the D is unclear. Per the germline V gene, CDR1 is SGHDT and CDR2 is YYEEEE. The CDR3 consists of 15 residues. V was cut by 1 base and J by 0 bases, with 8 bases left in between. CDR3 coding DNA: TGTGCCAGCAGCTTGAGGCAGTTAGCCAAAAACATTCAGTACTTC. Its translation: CASSLRQLAKNIQYF.

The rearrangement uses TRBV10-3 and TRBJ1-1; the D is unclear. The V gene lost 5 bases and the J gene lost 0 bases, with 13 bases spanning the gap. Germline V gives CDR1 ENHRY, CDR2 SYGVKD. The CDR3 consists of 15 residues. The CDR3 sequence: CAISLDILMNTEAFF. The CDR3 coding sequence is TGTGCCATCAGTTTAGACATCCTCATGAACACTGAAGCTTTCTTT.

The chain recombines TRBV12-3 or TRBV12-4 with TRBJ2-5, with D tentatively TRBD2 (6 bases). This CDR3 contains 11 residues. Trimming cost V 6 bases and J 7 bases, with 9 bases left between them. The CDR3 DNA is TGTGCCAGCAGCCGACTAGGGACCCAGTACTTC. Residues: CASSRLGTQYF.

The chain uses TRBV6-1 and TRBJ1-1, with no clear D. The length of the CDR3 is 16 residues. V gave up 1 base and J gave up 0 bases, with 12 bases separating them. Germline V gives CDR1 MNHNS, CDR2 SASEGT. The CDR3 DNA is TGTGCCAGCAGTGAAGTGGTCACTACGATGAACACTGAAGCTTTCTTT. Amino acids: CASSEVVTTMNTEAFF.

V is TRBV30 and J is TRBJ1-1; D ambiguous. The CDR3 length is 11 residues. Germline V lookup: CDR1 GTSNPN, CDR2 SVGIG (reference sequence). Trimming cost V 5 bases and J 1 base, with 5 bases left between them. The CDR3, as DNA: TGTGCCTGGCTCTGGAACACTGAAGCTTTCTTT. This translates into CAWLWNTEAFF.

This clone was recorded at least ten times. The V and J genes are TRBV9 and TRBJ2-3; the D gene is possibly TRBD2 (6 bases). The germline V and J ends were trimmed by 0 bases and 4 bases, with 15 bases remaining between them. CDR1 SGDLS and CDR2 YYNGEE come from the germline V gene. The CDR3 is 16 amino acids. CDR3 sequence (DNA): TGTGCCAGCAGCGTAGGGAAGGGGAGGTGGGCAGATACGCAGTATTTT. Its translation: CASSVGKGRWADTQYF.

The chain has TRBV5-6 and TRBJ1-1, with TRBD1 identical over 8 bases. After removal of 0 bases from V and 0 bases from J, the junction contained 4 bases not matched to a gene. The CDR3 is 16 amino acids. CDR1 SGHDT and CDR2 YYEEEE come from the germline V gene. Written as DNA, the CDR3 is TGTGCCAGCAGCTTGGGGACAGGGCACATGAACACTGAAGCTTTCTTT. Its translation: CASSLGTGHMNTEAFF.

The rearrangement uses TRBV9 and TRBJ1-6, with 9 bases that match TRBD1. The CDR3 spans 14 residues. V dropped 3 bases and J dropped 8; count of bases not matched to a gene: 3. Germline loops: CDR1 SGDLS, CDR2 YYNGEE. The CDR3 sequence is CASSARQGDSPLHF. The CDR3 nucleotides read TGTGCCAGCAGCGCCCGACAGGGGGATTCACCCCTCCACTTT.

This chain connects TRBV6-2 or TRBV6-3 to TRBJ2-3, with a possible D match to TRBD1 (5 bases). The CDR3 has 14 residues. V lost 4 bases and J 0 bases, leaving 8 bases between the germline ends. The germline V gene has CDR1 MNHEY and CDR2 SVGEGT. The CDR3 region has the DNA TGTGCCAGCAGTTCCAGGGTGAGCACAGATACGCAGTATTTT. It codes for CASSSRVSTDTQYF.

This chain uses TRBV29-1 with TRBJ1-1; TRBD1 agrees at 7 bases. CDR1 is SQVTM, CDR2 ANQGSEA, per germline. The CDR3 spans 12 residues. Losses at the gene ends were 7 bases for V and 5 bases for J; bases not matched to a gene: 7. The CDR3 loop reads CSGNRGGTEAFF. The CDR3 DNA is TGCAGCGGCAACAGGGGTGGGACTGAAGCTTTCTTT.

The V call is TRBV28, the J call TRBJ2-7; 16 bases match TRBD2. The CDR3 length is 18 residues. V trimming: 3 bases; J trimming: 4 bases; junction bases outside the gene matches: 9. Germline CDR1 reads MDHEN; CDR2 reads SYDVKM. DNA for the CDR3: TGTGCCAGCAGTTTTAGGTGGGGGGGACTAGCGGGAGGGTACGAGCAGTACTTC. Its translation: CASSFRWGGLAGGYEQYF. The full variable domain, in which reference TRBV28 and TRBJ2-7 provide the parts outside the CDR3, is DVKVTQSSRYLVKRTGEKVFLECVQDMDHENMFWYRQDPGLGLRLIYFSYDVKMKEKGDIPEGYSVSREKKERFSLILESASTNQTSMYLCASSFRWGGLAGGYEQYFGPGTRLTVT.

The rearrangement links TRBV5-4 to TRBJ2-2; D gene ambiguous. Germline CDR1 SGHNT, CDR2 YYREEE (reference sequence). The CDR3 extends over 16 amino acids. Deletions cut 4 bases from V and 3 bases from J, with 16 bases between. The CDR3 is CASSPEPFWDTGELFF. The CDR3, as DNA: TGTGCCAGCAGCCCCGAGCCCTTTTGGGACACCGGGGAGCTGTTTTTT.

The chain joins TRBV7-6 to TRBJ1-6; D is perhaps TRBD1 (6 bases). The V and J ends lost 1 base and 8 bases respectively, with 15 bases between them. Germline loops: CDR1 SGHVS, CDR2 FNYEAQ. The CDR3 length is 16 residues. The CDR3 DNA reads as TGTGCCAGCAGCTTAGACCTGGCAGGGGTTGATTCACCCCTCCACTTT. Translation gives CASSLDLAGVDSPLHF.

The J gene is TRBJ2-1, the V gene TRBV29-1; TRBD2 agrees at 10 bases. Germline V CDR1 and CDR2: SQVTM, ANQGSEA. V shed 3 bases, J shed 2 bases, and the junction held 4 bases outside the gene matches. The CDR3 loop spans 15 amino acids. This CDR3 is CSVEGLAGAYNEQFF. The CDR3, as DNA: TGCAGCGTTGAGGGGCTAGCGGGAGCCTACAATGAGCAGTTCTTC.

The chain is built from TRBV28 and TRBJ2-2; 7 nucleotides line up with TRBD1. Trimming at V came to 10 bases and at J to 5 bases, leaving 4 bases not matched to a gene. Germline CDR1 is MDHEN and CDR2 is SYDVKM. The CDR3 extends over 12 amino acids. The CDR3 loop is CATNRGTGELFF. CDR3 coding DNA: TGTGCCACCAACAGGGGAACCGGGGAGCTGTTTTTT. The full variable domain, completed using reference TRBV28 and TRBJ2-2, is DVKVTQSSRYLVKRTGEKVFLECVQDMDHENMFWYRQDPGLGLRLIYFSYDVKMKEKGDIPEGYSVSREKKERFSLILESASTNQTSMYLCATNRGTGELFFGEGSRLTVL.

The chain combines TRBV6-1 with TRBJ1-2; D is uncertain. The germline V gene has CDR1 MNHNS and CDR2 SASEGT. The CDR3 has 14 residues. The germline V and J ends were trimmed by 0 bases and 4 bases, with 9 bases remaining between them. For the CDR3, the DNA is TGTGCCAGCAGTGAAGCGATAGTGGGCTATGGCTACACCTTC. It encodes CASSEAIVGYGYTF.

This clone came up once. The chain uses TRBV19 and TRBJ2-7; D assignment may be TRBD1 or TRBD2 (5 bases each). This CDR3 has 16 residues. V lost 2 bases and J 0 bases, leaving 14 bases between the germline ends. CDR1 LNHDA and CDR2 SQIVND come from the germline V gene (reference sequence). The CDR3 nucleotides are TGTGCCAGTAGTATATCGGGGCGGAGCAGCTCCTACGAGCAGTACTTC. Amino acids: CASSISGRSSSYEQYF.

This rearrangement joins TRBV6-5 to TRBJ1-4; the D gene is possibly TRBD1 (5 bases). Germline assignment: CDR1 MNHEY and CDR2 SVGAGI. This CDR3 comprises 14 residues. V was shortened by 6 bases and J by 1 base, with 9 bases between the two germline ends. This chain's CDR3 is CASSTTVTNEKLFF. CDR3 in DNA: TGTGCCAGCAGCACGACAGTAACTAATGAAAAACTGTTTTTT.

CDR3 protein: CAINPSRISEQFF. Here the CDR3 DNA reads TGTGCCATCAATCCCTCTAGGATCAGTGAGCAGTTCTTC. The chain links TRBV10-3 to TRBJ2-1; D uncertain. The V gene's germline CDR1 is ENHRY and CDR2 SYGVKD. Trimming left V 7 bases short and J 9 bases short, with 16 bases between. The CDR3 spans 13 residues.

The rearrangement uses TRBV28 and TRBJ1-3, with D possibly being TRBD1 (5 bases). The CDR3 contains 14 residues. V lost 7 bases, J lost 0 bases, and 10 bases lay in between. Germline V gene lookup returns CDR1 MDHEN and CDR2 SYDVKM. CDR3 DNA sequence: TGTGCCAGCACCCCAGGGTTCTCTGGAAACACCATATATTTT. Translating it yields CASTPGFSGNTIYF.

The V call is TRBV10-3, the J call TRBJ2-2; D perhaps matches TRBD1 (5 bases). From germline, CDR1 is ENHRY and CDR2 SYGVKD. The CDR3 is 13 amino acids. Trimming took 9 bases from V and 4 from J, leaving 12 bases between them. CDR3 region: CAMIRAGTGELFF. In DNA form, the CDR3 reads TGTGCCATGATCAGGGCCGGCACCGGGGAGCTGTTTTTT.

This clone was detected ten times or more. J is TRBJ2-7 and V is TRBV6-5, with D possibly TRBD1 on 7 matching bases. Per germline, CDR1 MNHEY and CDR2 SVGAGI. The CDR3 extends over 12 amino acids. Deletions cut 9 bases from V and 3 bases from J, with 12 bases between. The CDR3 is CASAGQLYEQYF. The CDR3 DNA reads as TGTGCCAGTGCGGGACAGCTCTACGAGCAGTACTTC.

The rearrangement links TRBV29-1 to TRBJ2-7, with 16 bases identical to TRBD2. The germline V gene encodes CDR1 SQVTM and CDR2 ANQGSEA. This CDR3 is built from 18 residues. The V and J ends lost 2 bases and 7 bases, in that order; junction bases with no gene match: 14. The CDR3: CSVEFPPPGTSGRGEQYF. CDR3 bases: TGCAGCGTTGAATTCCCCCCCCCGGGGACTAGCGGGAGGGGAGAGCAGTACTTC.

The chain employs TRBV7-8 and TRBJ2-1; D uncertain. This CDR3 is built from 11 residues. V was clipped by 0 bases and J by 10 bases, with 4 bases between them. The V gene's germline CDR1 is SGHVS and CDR2 FQNEAQ. This chain's CDR3 is CASSLAREQFF. The CDR3, as DNA: TGTGCCAGCAGCTTAGCTAGAGAGCAGTTCTTC.

This clone came up once. V and J are TRBV28 and TRBJ2-5; possibly TRBD1 or TRBD2 for D (5 bases each). The germline V and J ends were trimmed by 8 bases and 4 bases, with 14 bases remaining between them. Germline CDR1 and CDR2: MDHEN and SYDVKM. This CDR3 contains 13 residues. The CDR3 reads CASFPGAGETQYF. The CDR3 coding sequence is TGTGCCAGCTTCCCCGGGGCCGGAGAGACCCAGTACTTC.

The chain employs TRBV7-2 and TRBJ1-1, with no clear D. The CDR3 length is 15 residues. Germline CDR1 SGHTA, CDR2 FQGNSA. The V end lost 3 bases, the J end lost 2 bases, and 13 bases lay between the germline ends. CDR3: CASSLGNLVNTEAFF. CDR3 in DNA: TGTGCCAGCAGCTTGGGGAACTTAGTCAACACTGAAGCTTTCTTT. The entire variable domain, with the rest obtained from reference TRBV7-2 and TRBJ1-1, is as follows: GAGVSQSPSNKVTEKGKDVELRCDPISGHTALYWYRQSLGQGLEFLIYFQGNSAPDKSGLPSDRFSAERTGGSVSTLTIQRTQQEDSAVYLCASSLGNLVNTEAFFGQGTRLTVV.